A single sample gave rise to the 12 T cell receptor beta chains below, sequenced in a study of blood T cell repertoires in COVID-19. Repertoires were generated with immunoSEQ multiplex PCR, while TCRdb's copy carries only in-frame clones and drops some. This table has about 150,000 clones, around 87% appearing once. Sequences were obtained from peripheral blood. These receptors originate from an elderly woman with COVID-19, enrolled during active disease.

Here the CDR3 DNA reads TGTGCCAGCAGCGTGGACAGGACCGGGAGGTATGGCTACACCTTC. This codes for CASSVDRTGRYGYTF. The J gene is TRBJ1-2, the V gene TRBV5-4; TRBD1 agrees at 7 bases. The CDR3 is 15 amino acids. Germline V gene sequence: CDR1 SGHNT, CDR2 YYREEE (reference sequence). V was clipped by 4 bases and J by 5 bases; unmatched bases: 11.

The rearrangement links TRBV6-4 to TRBJ2-1; no firm D call. This CDR3 spans 13 amino acids. Germline CDR1 MRHNA, CDR2 SNTAGT. The germline V and J ends were trimmed by 0 bases and 7 bases, with 7 bases remaining between them. As DNA, the CDR3 is TGTGCCAGCAGTGACTCTGCCACAAATGAGCAGTTCTTC. It specifies CASSDSATNEQFF.

V and J are TRBV7-9 and TRBJ1-1, with D uncertain. This CDR3 region has 14 residues. Looked up from germline, CDR1 is SEHNR and CDR2 is FQNEAQ (reference sequence). V was cut by 2 bases and J by 4 bases, with 11 bases left in between. The CDR3 loop reads CASSLRRAGTEAFF. Written as DNA, the CDR3 is TGTGCCAGCAGCTTACGCCGAGCAGGCACTGAAGCTTTCTTT.

This clone was detected once. The CDR3 DNA sequence: TGTGCCAGCAGCTTAGACCCCCTCGCTAACAATGAGCAGTTCTTC. It encodes CASSLDPLANNEQFF. The chain combines TRBV11-3 with TRBJ2-1; no definite D call. The V gene's germline CDR1 is SGHNT and CDR2 YENEEA. The V and J ends lost 0 bases and 5 bases respectively, with 11 bases between them. This CDR3 is built from 15 residues.

As for this clone: Other DNA sequences in the sample encode the same CDR3. The rearrangement uses TRBV6-5 and TRBJ1-1; D may be TRBD1 (5 bases). Trimming cost V 6 bases and J 2 bases, with 13 bases left between them. CDR1 is MNHEY, CDR2 SVGAGI, per germline. The CDR3 extends over 14 amino acids. DNA of the CDR3: TGTGCCAGCAGCTACCTTCAGGGCAACACTGAAGCTTTCTTT. This codes for CASSYLQGNTEAFF.

The chain carries TRBV2 and TRBJ2-5; perhaps TRBD1 as D (6 bases). Germline V gene lookup returns CDR1 SNHLY and CDR2 FYNNEI. The germline V and J ends were trimmed by 4 bases and 6 bases, with 12 bases remaining between them. The CDR3 is 13 amino acids. The chain's CDR3 is CASSGQGWQTQYF. CDR3 sequence (DNA): TGTGCCAGCAGTGGTCAGGGGTGGCAGACCCAGTACTTC.

The gene calls are TRBV6-5 and TRBJ2-5; 8 bases align to TRBD2. The CDR3 is 14 amino acids. Germline V gene data show CDR1 as MNHEY and CDR2 as SVGAGI. The V segment lost 7 bases and the J segment 5 bases; nucleotides outside the gene matches: 9. The CDR3 region has the DNA TGTGCCAGCATAGGGGCGGGAGGATGGGAGACCCAGTACTTC. Amino acids: CASIGAGGWETQYF.

This clone occurred once. The chain joins TRBV5-8 to TRBJ1-5; 10 bases agree with TRBD1. The V and J ends lost 5 bases and 11 bases, in that order; junction bases with no gene match: 10. Germline assignment: CDR1 SGHTS and CDR2 YDEGEE. This CDR3 contains 14 residues. The CDR3 loop reads CASRSYAGTGAQHF. The DNA for the CDR3 is TGTGCCAGCAGGTCCTACGCCGGGACAGGGGCCCAGCATTTT.

The chain's CDR3 is CASSQEGAGGKTGELFF. The CDR3 DNA sequence: TGTGCCAGCAGCCAAGAGGGGGCAGGGGGAAAGACCGGGGAGCTGTTTTTT. V is TRBV4-2 and J is TRBJ2-2; 7 bases are a match to TRBD1. Per germline, CDR1 LGHNA and CDR2 YNFKEQ. The J segment lost 5 bases and the V segment lost 0 bases, leaving 9 bases of the junction unmatched. The CDR3 is made up of 17 amino acids.

The chain carries TRBV3-1 (or the pseudogene TRBV3-2) and TRBJ2-4; D is uncertain. The V end was cut by 0 bases, the J end by 4 bases, with 13 bases between. This CDR3 is built from 16 residues. The germline gives CDR1 LGHDT, CDR2 YNNKEL (reference sequence). The CDR3 region is CASSQESPYFKNIQYF. CDR3 nucleotide sequence: TGTGCCAGCAGCCAAGAGTCCCCTTATTTTAAAAACATTCAGTACTTC.

V is TRBV5-1 and J is TRBJ1-4, with D perhaps matching TRBD1 (5 bases). The CDR3 length is 14 residues. V dropped 0 bases and J dropped 6 bases, with 9 bases sitting between them. Germline loops: CDR1 SGHRS, CDR2 YFSETQ. The CDR3 DNA reads as TGCGCCAGCAGCTTGGGGAGGGGCGATGAAAAACTGTTTTTT. As protein: CASSLGRGDEKLFF.

V usage is TRBV19 and J usage is TRBJ1-1, with TRBD1 matching 7 bases. Germline assignment: CDR1 LNHDA and CDR2 SQIVND (reference sequence). The V and J ends lost 7 bases and 0 bases, in that order; junction bases with no gene match: 5. The CDR3 is 14 residues long. In DNA form, the CDR3 reads TGTGCCAGTACCGTGACAGGGTTGAACACTGAAGCTTTCTTT. Protein product: CASTVTGLNTEAFF.